A selection of T cell receptor beta chains follows, all from one sample in a study of shared clonotypes between healthy human individuals. The protocol was immunoSEQ multiplex PCR, while the TCRdb copy is restricted to in-frame clones and leaves out a portion. The table shows more than 2 million clones, with roughly 96% occurring only once. The source material was naive CD4+ T cells sorted from blood. The receptors stem from a man aged 18 to 35 in good health. Each CDR3 is given with its conserved first and last residue. D genes are given only for firm matches. Some rows mark clone size as missing; the rest say once, few, many or name a class of expanded clone.

J gene: TRBJ2-7
D gene: TRBD2
clone size: NA
V gene: TRBV6-1
CDR3 protein: CASSDGLAVSYEQYF
CDR3 DNA: TGTGCCAGCAGTGACGGACTAGCGGTATCCTACGAGCAGTACTTC

J gene: TRBJ2-4
D gene: TRBD1
clone size: NA
V gene: TRBV5-1
CDR3 protein: CASSPGQGDAKNIQYF
CDR3 DNA: TGCGCCAGCAGCCCCGGACAGGGGGATGCCAAAAACATTCAGTACTTC

J gene: TRBJ1-2
D gene: NA
clone size: NA
V gene: TRBV12-5
CDR3 protein: CASGLGASHYGYTF
CDR3 DNA: TGTGCTAGTGGTTTGGGGGCCAGCCACTATGGCTACACCTTC

J gene: TRBJ2-7
D gene: NA
clone size: NA
V gene: TRBV6-1
CDR3 protein: CASTAGPFFEQYF
CDR3 DNA: TGTGCCAGCACGGCGGGACCCTTTTTCGAGCAGTACTTC

J gene: TRBJ2-7
D gene: NA
clone size: NA
V gene: TRBV28
CDR3 protein: CASSLQANPTYEQYF
CDR3 DNA: TGTGCCAGCAGTTTACAGGCTAACCCCACCTACGAGCAGTACTTC

J gene: TRBJ2-6
D gene: NA
clone size: NA
V gene: TRBV2
CDR3 protein: CASSEFRGANVLTF
CDR3 DNA: TGTGCCAGCAGTGAGTTCAGGGGGGCCAACGTCCTGACTTTC

J gene: TRBJ1-1
D gene: NA
clone size: NA
V gene: TRBV30
CDR3 protein: CAWINGAGGVAFF
CDR3 DNA: TGTGCCTGGATTAATGGTGCCGGTGGAGTAGCTTTCTTT

J gene: TRBJ2-7
D gene: NA
clone size: many
V gene: TRBV27
CDR3 protein: CASSLGQGRSYEQYF
CDR3 DNA: TGTGCCAGCAGTTTAGGGCAGGGGCGCTCCTACGAGCAGTACTTC

J gene: TRBJ2-3
D gene: TRBD1
clone size: NA
V gene: TRBV5-1
CDR3 protein: CASSINRDSRTDTQYF
CDR3 DNA: TGCGCCAGCAGCATTAACCGGGACAGTCGCACAGATACGCAGTATTTT

J gene: TRBJ2-7
D gene: TRBD1
clone size: NA
V gene: TRBV6-1
CDR3 protein: CASSQGQGGSPGQYF
CDR3 DNA: TGTGCCAGCAGCCAAGGACAGGGCGGTTCTCCCGGGCAGTACTTC

J gene: TRBJ2-1
D gene: TRBD2
clone size: NA
V gene: TRBV9
CDR3 protein: CASSVGLKTSGYNEQFF
CDR3 DNA: TGTGCCAGCAGCGTCGGCCTAAAGACTAGCGGCTACAATGAGCAGTTCTTC

J gene: TRBJ1-5
D gene: NA
clone size: NA
V gene: TRBV4-2
CDR3 protein: CASSRGGIDQPQHF
CDR3 DNA: TGTGCCAGCAGCCGGGGCGGGATTGATCAGCCCCAGCATTTT

J gene: TRBJ2-7
D gene: NA
clone size: NA
V gene: TRBV28
CDR3 protein: CASSFADSSGYEQYF
CDR3 DNA: TGTGCCAGCAGTTTCGCGGACAGCTCGGGATACGAGCAGTACTTC

J gene: TRBJ2-1
D gene: NA
clone size: NA
V gene: TRBV5-1
CDR3 protein: CASSLNNEQFF
CDR3 DNA: TGCGCCAGCAGCTTAAACAATGAGCAGTTCTTC

J gene: TRBJ2-6
D gene: NA
clone size: NA
V gene: TRBV12-5
CDR3 protein: CASGQPTAGQSRANVLTF
CDR3 DNA: TGTGCTAGTGGTCAACCCACTGCAGGACAAAGTCGGGCCAACGTCCTGACTTTC

J gene: TRBJ2-1
D gene: NA
clone size: NA
V gene: TRBV5-6
CDR3 protein: CASSPRQGPYNEQFF
CDR3 DNA: TGTGCCAGCAGCCCCCGGCAGGGGCCCTACAATGAGCAGTTCTTC

J gene: TRBJ1-2
D gene: NA
clone size: NA
V gene: TRBV5-5
CDR3 protein: CASSLTENYGYTF
CDR3 DNA: TGTGCCAGCAGCTTAACAGAAAACTATGGCTACACCTTC

J gene: TRBJ2-1
D gene: NA
clone size: once
V gene: TRBV5-4
CDR3 protein: CASSISGTKVNEQFF
CDR3 DNA: TGTGCCAGCAGCATTAGCGGCACAAAGGTGAATGAGCAGTTCTTC

J gene: TRBJ1-6
D gene: TRBD1
clone size: NA
V gene: TRBV10-3
CDR3 protein: CAISEGDRVSPLHF
CDR3 DNA: TGTGCCATCAGTGAAGGGGACAGGGTCTCACCCCTCCACTTT

J gene: TRBJ2-4
D gene: NA
clone size: NA
V gene: TRBV6-6
CDR3 protein: CASSYPRTESKNIQYF
CDR3 DNA: TGTGCCAGCAGTTACCCCCGGACAGAATCCAAAAACATTCAGTACTTC

J gene: TRBJ1-6
D gene: TRBD1
clone size: NA
V gene: TRBV28
CDR3 protein: CASTTGTANSPLHF
CDR3 DNA: TGTGCCAGCACCACCGGGACAGCCAATTCACCCCTCCACTTT

J gene: TRBJ2-3
D gene: TRBD1
clone size: NA
V gene: TRBV27
CDR3 protein: CASSRRDSPSTDTQYF
CDR3 DNA: TGTGCCAGCAGTCGACGGGACAGTCCGAGCACAGATACGCAGTATTTT

J gene: TRBJ2-3
D gene: NA
clone size: NA
V gene: TRBV20-1
CDR3 protein: CSAYRSDTQYF
CDR3 DNA: TGCAGTGCTTACAGGTCAGATACGCAGTATTTT

J gene: TRBJ2-5
D gene: TRBD2
clone size: NA
V gene: TRBV10-3
CDR3 protein: CAISDFGRGLETQYF
CDR3 DNA: TGTGCCATCAGTGACTTCGGGAGGGGGTTGGAGACCCAGTACTTC

J gene: TRBJ1-3
D gene: NA
clone size: NA
V gene: TRBV11-1
CDR3 protein: CASRDNSGNTIYF
CDR3 DNA: TGTGCCAGCAGGGACAACTCTGGAAACACCATATATTTT

J gene: TRBJ1-6
D gene: NA
clone size: NA
V gene: TRBV27
CDR3 protein: CASSLSFQGSPLHF
CDR3 DNA: TGTGCCAGCAGTTTATCCTTCCAAGGTTCACCCCTCCACTTT

J gene: TRBJ1-4
D gene: NA
clone size: NA
V gene: TRBV6-1
CDR3 protein: CASSPGLWSEKLFF
CDR3 DNA: TGTGCCAGCAGTCCCGGGCTCTGGAGTGAAAAACTGTTTTTT

J gene: TRBJ1-1
D gene: NA
clone size: once
V gene: TRBV5-1
CDR3 protein: CASSFRRNTEAFF
CDR3 DNA: TGCGCCAGCAGCTTCCGCCGGAACACTGAAGCTTTCTTT

J gene: TRBJ2-3
D gene: NA
clone size: NA
V gene: TRBV5-1
CDR3 protein: CASSPRTESTDTQYF
CDR3 DNA: TGCGCCAGCAGCCCGAGGACAGAAAGCACAGATACGCAGTATTTT

J gene: TRBJ2-1
D gene: NA
clone size: NA
V gene: TRBV5-1
CDR3 protein: CASSLVPTVEQFF
CDR3 DNA: TGCGCCAGCAGCTTGGTCCCTACCGTTGAGCAGTTCTTC

J gene: TRBJ2-2
D gene: NA
clone size: NA
V gene: TRBV13
CDR3 protein: CASSLFVHTSPGELFF
CDR3 DNA: TGTGCCAGCAGCTTATTTGTCCACACTAGTCCCGGGGAGCTGTTTTTT

J gene: TRBJ2-1
D gene: TRBD2
clone size: NA
V gene: TRBV10-3
CDR3 protein: CAISPGTSGAHNEQFF
CDR3 DNA: TGTGCCATCAGTCCCGGGACTAGCGGAGCCCACAATGAGCAGTTCTTC

J gene: TRBJ2-3
D gene: NA
clone size: NA
V gene: TRBV5-4
CDR3 protein: CASSLEGMIGTDTQYF
CDR3 DNA: TGTGCCAGCAGCTTGGAAGGGATGATTGGCACAGATACGCAGTATTTT

J gene: TRBJ2-7
D gene: NA
clone size: NA
V gene: TRBV9
CDR3 protein: CASSVGTATSYEQYF
CDR3 DNA: TGTGCCAGCAGCGTAGGTACAGCTACTTCCTACGAGCAGTACTTC

J gene: TRBJ2-3
D gene: NA
clone size: NA
V gene: TRBV7-9
CDR3 protein: CASSLTGGTDTQYF
CDR3 DNA: TGTGCCAGCAGCTTAACCGGGGGCACAGATACGCAGTATTTT

J gene: TRBJ1-6
D gene: NA
clone size: NA
V gene: TRBV6-1
CDR3 protein: CASSNERGSPLHF
CDR3 DNA: TGTGCCAGCAGCAACGAAAGGGGTTCACCCCTCCACTTT

J gene: TRBJ1-2
D gene: TRBD1
clone size: NA
V gene: TRBV27
CDR3 protein: CASRRQGPANYGYTF
CDR3 DNA: TGTGCCAGCAGGCGACAGGGTCCCGCGAACTATGGCTACACCTTC

J gene: TRBJ1-2
D gene: NA
clone size: NA
V gene: TRBV19
CDR3 protein: CATMDGEYYGYTF
CDR3 DNA: TGTGCCACCATGGACGGAGAGTACTATGGCTACACCTTC

J gene: TRBJ2-7
D gene: NA
clone size: NA
V gene: TRBV7-6
CDR3 protein: CASSLDSNEQYF
CDR3 DNA: TGTGCCAGCAGCTTGGACTCAAATGAGCAGTACTTC

J gene: TRBJ1-1
D gene: NA
clone size: NA
V gene: TRBV5-5
CDR3 protein: CASSGGTAMNTEAFF
CDR3 DNA: TGTGCCAGCAGCGGTGGGACGGCAATGAACACTGAAGCTTTCTTT

J gene: TRBJ2-3
D gene: NA
clone size: NA
V gene: TRBV10-1
CDR3 protein: CASSESIDGRGSTDTQYF
CDR3 DNA: TGCGCCAGCAGTGAGTCGATAGACGGGAGAGGCAGCACAGATACGCAGTATTTT

J gene: TRBJ1-4
D gene: NA
clone size: NA
V gene: TRBV2
CDR3 protein: CASSGVNEKLFF
CDR3 DNA: TGTGCCAGCAGTGGAGTGAATGAAAAACTGTTTTTT

J gene: TRBJ1-1
D gene: NA
clone size: once
V gene: TRBV5-4
CDR3 protein: CASSLFQGTEAFF
CDR3 DNA: TGTGCCAGCAGCTTGTTCCAGGGGACTGAAGCTTTCTTT

J gene: TRBJ2-3
D gene: TRBD1
clone size: NA
V gene: TRBV28
CDR3 protein: CASRPRDREGDTQYF
CDR3 DNA: TGTGCCAGCAGACCCCGGGACAGGGAAGGAGATACGCAGTATTTT

J gene: TRBJ2-1
D gene: NA
clone size: NA
V gene: TRBV1
CDR3 protein: CTSSPQIGSPSYNEQFF
CDR3 DNA: TGCACCAGCAGCCCTCAGATTGGGAGCCCCTCCTACAATGAGCAGTTCTTC

J gene: TRBJ2-5
D gene: NA
clone size: NA
V gene: TRBV5-6
CDR3 protein: CASSLVSPQETQYF
CDR3 DNA: TGTGCCAGCAGCTTGGTCAGCCCTCAAGAGACCCAGTACTTC

J gene: TRBJ1-2
D gene: NA
clone size: NA
V gene: TRBV6-1
CDR3 protein: CASSVVGYTF
CDR3 DNA: TGTGCCAGCAGTGTCGTTGGCTACACCTTC

J gene: TRBJ2-1
D gene: NA
clone size: NA
V gene: TRBV29-1
CDR3 protein: CSVVLVDNEQFF
CDR3 DNA: TGCAGCGTTGTTCTAGTCGACAATGAGCAGTTCTTC

J gene: TRBJ2-5
D gene: TRBD1
clone size: NA
V gene: TRBV10-3
CDR3 protein: CASGQGQETQYF
CDR3 DNA: TGTGCCTCGGGACAGGGACAAGAGACCCAGTACTTC

J gene: TRBJ1-5
D gene: TRBD1
clone size: once
V gene: TRBV19
CDR3 protein: CASSLGQGYNQPQHF
CDR3 DNA: TGTGCCAGTAGTCTAGGACAGGGATACAATCAGCCCCAGCATTTT

J gene: TRBJ1-1
D gene: NA
clone size: NA
V gene: TRBV15
CDR3 protein: CATSSLTGGPYEAFF
CDR3 DNA: TGTGCCACCAGCAGCCTGACGGGGGGCCCTTATGAAGCTTTCTTT

J gene: TRBJ1-1
D gene: TRBD1
clone size: NA
V gene: TRBV6-1
CDR3 protein: CASSGTGAGTEAFF
CDR3 DNA: TGTGCCAGCAGTGGGACAGGGGCCGGCACTGAAGCTTTCTTT

J gene: TRBJ1-1
D gene: NA
clone size: NA
V gene: TRBV30
CDR3 protein: CAWSDQTNTEAFF
CDR3 DNA: TGTGCCTGGAGTGACCAGACGAACACTGAAGCTTTCTTT

J gene: TRBJ2-3
D gene: NA
clone size: NA
V gene: TRBV19
CDR3 protein: CASSIPSPDTQYF
CDR3 DNA: TGTGCCAGTAGTATCCCATCTCCAGATACGCAGTATTTT